These 5 T cell receptor beta chains originate from one sample sequenced in a study of blood T cell repertoires in COVID-19. TCRdb's table, derived via immunoSEQ multiplex PCR, lists solely in-frame clones and lacks some. Among around 130,000 clones, 75% to 90% were seen once, and the ten largest hold approximately 20%. The sequencing sample was made of PBMCs or T cells enriched from blood (not recorded which). The receptors shown here come from a man in his thirties or forties who had recovered from COVID-19.

The V and J genes are TRBV11-2 and TRBJ1-2; D gene ambiguous. V dropped 4 bases and J dropped 2 bases, with 8 bases sitting between them. Germline V gene data show CDR1 as SGHAT and CDR2 as FQNNGV. The CDR3 runs 13 residues. The DNA for the CDR3 is TGTGCCAGCAGCTCAGGTCCCAACTATGGCTACACCTTC. Residues: CASSSGPNYGYTF.

The V gene is TRBV28, the J gene TRBJ1-2, with D possibly matching TRBD1 (6 bases). Germline lookup yields CDR1 MDHEN and CDR2 SYDVKM. The CDR3 is 16 residues long. Trimming left V 6 bases short and J 0 bases short, with 17 bases between. The CDR3 spells CASSLGGGSSNYGYTF. In DNA form, the CDR3 reads TGTGCCAGCAGCCTAGGGGGGGGGAGCTCTAACTATGGCTACACCTTC.

This clone was observed a single time. The chain carries TRBV6-2 or TRBV6-3 and TRBJ2-3, with TRBD1 matching 10 bases. Germline assignment: CDR1 MNHEY and CDR2 SVGEGT. The CDR3 extends over 14 amino acids. After removal of 5 bases from V and 7 bases from J, the junction contained 6 bases not matched to a gene. The CDR3 DNA follows: TGTGCCAGCAGTCCGACAGGGGGCCTTTATACGCAGTATTTT. Its translation is CASSPTGGLYTQYF.

V gene TRBV29-1 combines with J gene TRBJ1-2; TRBD1 matches at 10 bases. Germline V gene data show CDR1 as SQVTM and CDR2 as ANQGSEA. This CDR3 has 14 amino acids. The ends lost 4 bases at V and 3 bases at J; junction bases unmatched: 5. The DNA for the CDR3 is TGCAGCGTTGCCGGGACAGGGGATTACTATGGCTACACCTTC. It encodes CSVAGTGDYYGYTF.

The DNA of the CDR3 is TGTGCCAGCAGTGTCGACAGGGGCGGGTCTGAAAAACTGTTTTTT. Amino acids: CASSVDRGGSEKLFF. The chain joins TRBV2 to TRBJ1-4, with 8 bases lining up with TRBD1. The CDR3 totals 15 residues. Germline trimming cut 4 bases from V and 7 bases from J; bases unmatched to any gene: 8. Per germline, CDR1 SNHLY and CDR2 FYNNEI.